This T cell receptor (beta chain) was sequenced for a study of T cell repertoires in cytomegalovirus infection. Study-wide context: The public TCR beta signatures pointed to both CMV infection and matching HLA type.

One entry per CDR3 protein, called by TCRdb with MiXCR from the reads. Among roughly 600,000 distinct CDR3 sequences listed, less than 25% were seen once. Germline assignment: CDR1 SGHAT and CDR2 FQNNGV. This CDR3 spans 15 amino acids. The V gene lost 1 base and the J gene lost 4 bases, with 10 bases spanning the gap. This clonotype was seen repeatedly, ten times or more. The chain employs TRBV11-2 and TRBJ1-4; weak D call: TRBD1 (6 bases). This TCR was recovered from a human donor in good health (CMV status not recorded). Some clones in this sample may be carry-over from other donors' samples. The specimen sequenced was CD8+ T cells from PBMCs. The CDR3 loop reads CASSLGGAINEKLFF. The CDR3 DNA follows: TGTGCCAGCAGCTTAGGGGGGGCCATTAATGAAAAACTGTTTTTT.